This T cell receptor beta chain was identified during a study of blood T cells in healthy people across ages. Study-wide findings and caveats: As age increased, TCR beta diversity per million T cells fell in a roughly linear fashion.

The V gene's germline CDR1 is SNHLY and CDR2 FYNNEI. The CDR3 runs to 15 residues. V was pared by 3 bases and J by 8 bases, with 7 bases of the junction left unmatched. This clonotype has a single count. The antigen is unknown. As the CDR3 is not closed by the conserved phenylalanine or tryptophan, this likely results from a read error. Sample-barcoded 5' priming and a J-beta primer mix drove a second PCR of about 7 to 11 cycles. Each TCR beta cDNA got a 12-nucleotide random molecular identifier. TCRdb fed the 5' RACE reads into MiXCR, producing one record per CDR3 protein. This table holds about 1.7 million distinct CDR3 sequences, roughly 30% found once.

The material sequenced was blood. The chain combines TRBV2 with TRBJ2-1, with 10 nucleotides matching TRBD2. The receptor comes from a woman in her 30s in good health. Here the CDR3 reads CASSDPSGRVYEQFC. Written as DNA, the CDR3 is TGTGCCAGCAGTGACCCTAGCGGGAGAGTCTATGAGCAGTTCTGC.